This entry is about one T cell receptor beta chain. The protocol was immunoSEQ multiplex PCR, while the TCRdb copy is restricted to in-frame clones and leaves out a portion. Among more than 55,000 clones listed, roughly 91% were seen once. The CDR3 loop spans 16 amino acids. V was pared by 0 bases and J by 2 bases, with 12 bases between. The germline CDR1 and CDR2 sequences are SGHDT and YYEEEE. The data belong to a study of T cell changes during pregnancy in multiple sclerosis. The sequenced sample was peripheral blood, obtained in the third trimester of pregnancy. This chain uses TRBV5-6 with TRBJ2-1, with D possibly being TRBD2 (6 bases). This clonotype was sampled from a female donor in good health, enrolled as a control in a pregnancy study. The CDR3 DNA reads as TGTGCCAGCAGCTTGGCTGCGGGGACGACCTACAATGAGCAGTTCTTC. Translation gives CASSLAAGTTYNEQFF.